Below, 8 T cell receptor beta chains from the same sample are listed, as sequenced in a study of human T cells and chemical hapten exposure. Time point here: pre-sensitization, week 0. Treatment described: therapeutic diphenylcyclopropenone sensitization with weekly scalp DPC. TCRdb re-analysed the RACE reads in MiXCR, keeping a single row per CDR3 protein. Among 80,000 to 100,000 distinct CDR3 sequences listed, less than 14% were seen once. The material was whole blood, obtained in connection with sensitization to the hapten diphenylcyclopropenone (DPC). These receptors were taken from a woman in her sixties or seventies with alopecia areata. Some clones in this sample may be carry-over from other donors' samples.

This clonotype was seen at least ten times. The rearrangement uses TRBV5-1 and TRBJ1-6; D is ambiguous. The CDR3 spans 15 residues. Germline values: CDR1 SGHRS, CDR2 YFSETQ. Between the trimmed V and J ends, which lost 0 bases and 9 bases, there was a span of 13 bases. This CDR3 is CASSLARGMGSPLHF. For the CDR3, the DNA is TGCGCCAGCAGCTTGGCCCGGGGTATGGGTTCACCCCTCCACTTT.

Comments on this clonotype: A much larger clone sits a single nucleotide away, making a read error possible. The chain recombines TRBV18 with TRBJ1-2; D unclear. Germline assignment: CDR1 KGHSH and CDR2 LQKENI. The CDR3 loop spans 15 amino acids. The CDR3 sequence is CVSSPLADILDGYTF. CDR3 nucleotide sequence: TGTGTCAGCTCACCACTGGCCGACATCCTAGATGGCTACACCTTC.

The DNA for the CDR3 is TGTGCCAGCAAAACCAGACAGGGTCATACGCAGTATTTT. Its protein is CASKTRQGHTQYF. The chain combines TRBV27 with TRBJ2-3; TRBD1 matches at 7 bases. CDR3 length: 13 residues. With V trimmed by 7 bases and J by 7 bases, 8 bases remained unmatched. In germline, CDR1 is MNHEY, CDR2 SMNVEV (reference sequence).

This chain joins TRBV5-4 and TRBJ1-1; the D is unclear. The CDR3 sequence is 13 residues long. Between the trimmed V and J ends, which lost 4 bases and 3 bases, there was a span of 10 bases. Germline V lookup: CDR1 SGHNT, CDR2 YYREEE (reference sequence). The CDR3 sequence is CASSGRADTEAFF. The CDR3 DNA follows: TGTGCCAGCAGCGGCAGAGCTGACACTGAAGCTTTCTTT.

This clonotype has only a few counts. V gene TRBV2 combines with J gene TRBJ1-5; D is undetermined. The CDR3 has 15 residues. The germline gives CDR1 SNHLY, CDR2 FYNNEI. Trimming took 6 bases from V and 6 from J, leaving 18 bases between them. The CDR3 region has the DNA TGTGCCAGCAGCCAGGCGGAAGCGCGCACTCAGCCCCAGCATTTT. It yields the protein CASSQAEARTQPQHF.

This chain links TRBV5-1 with TRBJ2-1; 10 bases are a match to TRBD1. The germline V gene encodes CDR1 SGHRS and CDR2 YFSETQ. V shed 7 bases, J shed 9 bases, and the junction held 10 bases outside the gene matches. The length of the CDR3 is 14 residues. The CDR3: CASSPGQGRTEQFF. In DNA form, the CDR3 reads TGCGCCAGCTCTCCGGGACAGGGGAGGACTGAGCAGTTCTTC. Full variable domain (remainder filled in from reference TRBV5-1 and TRBJ2-1): KAGVTQTPRYLIKTRGQQVTLSCSPISGHRSVSWYQQTPGQGLQFLFEYFSETQRNKGNFPGRFSGRQFSNSRSEMNVSTLELGDSALYLCASSPGQGRTEQFFGPGTRLTVL.

This clonotype appeared a few times. The CDR3 region is CSVTVTSYEQYF. DNA of the CDR3: TGCAGCGTTACAGTCACCTCCTACGAGCAGTACTTC. The rearrangement links TRBV29-1 to TRBJ2-7; D unresolved. The V and J ends lost 5 bases and 0 bases respectively, with 8 bases between them. Germline assignment: CDR1 SQVTM and CDR2 ANQGSEA. The CDR3 runs to 12 residues.

The rearrangement links TRBV29-1 to TRBJ2-3, with 13 bases aligning to TRBD2. Germline-derived CDR1 and CDR2 are SQVTM and ANQGSEA. CDR3 length equals 14 residues. Trimming at V came to 7 bases and at J to 4 bases, leaving 5 bases not matched to a gene. The CDR3, as DNA: TGCAGCGGGGGACTAGCGGGGACGGCAGATACGCAGTATTTT. It specifies CSGGLAGTADTQYF.